Presented here are 23 T cell receptor beta chains from one specimen sequenced in a study of beta chain features in type 1 diabetes. Expressed TCRB transcripts got sequenced, as all isolated RNA was reverse transcribed. Produced via immunoSEQ multiplex PCR; TCRdb's table is partial and in-frame only. Of about half a million clones listed, about an eighth are singletons. Sequencing used naive CD4+ T cells from blood. The receptors originated from a woman aged 18-35 years in good health.

The rearrangement joins TRBV28 to TRBJ2-1; possibly TRBD1 or TRBD2 for D (6 bases each). There are 14 residues in the CDR3. The germline V gene encodes CDR1 MDHEN and CDR2 SYDVKM. The V gene lost 6 bases and the J gene lost 5 bases, with 14 bases spanning the gap. The CDR3 bases are TGTGCCAGCAGCTGGGGGGCCTATGACAATGAGCAGTTCTTC. It codes for CASSWGAYDNEQFF.

This clone was detected only a few times. This chain links TRBV4-3 with TRBJ2-5; 8 positions agree with TRBD1. Trimming took 3 bases from V and 5 from J; bases not matched to a gene: 5. The germline V gene has CDR1 LGHNA and CDR2 YSLEER. The CDR3 runs to 14 residues. CDR3 DNA sequence: TGCGCCAGCAGCCAGCAGGGGGCCGGGGAGACCCAGTACTTC. Translating gives CASSQQGAGETQYF.

The gene calls are TRBV5-4 and TRBJ2-3; 10 bases match TRBD2. The CDR3 runs to 16 residues. The germline V gene encodes CDR1 SGHNT and CDR2 YYREEE (reference sequence). V was clipped by 1 base and J by 1 base; unmatched bases: 3. The DNA for the CDR3 is TGTGCCAGCAGCTTGAGGCTAGCGGGAGGCACAGATACGCAGTATTTT. Residues: CASSLRLAGGTDTQYF.

A few counts support this clone. The J gene is TRBJ2-4, the V gene TRBV4-3, with 7 bases identical to TRBD2. The CDR3 has 14 residues. Germline V CDR1 and CDR2: LGHNA, YSLEER. Trimming took 0 bases from V and 8 from J; bases not matched to a gene: 4. The CDR3 DNA reads as TGCGCCAGCAGCCAAGAGTGGCGGGAGTACATTCAGTACTTC. It yields the protein CASSQEWREYIQYF.

V gene TRBV2 combines with J gene TRBJ2-7; D is ambiguous. The CDR3 is made up of 11 amino acids. CDR1 and CDR2 (germline): SNHLY, FYNNEI. With 2 bases removed from V and 11 bases from J, the gap between germline ends came to 10 bases. CDR3: CASSEFVDEYF. CDR3 sequence (DNA): TGTGCCAGCAGTGAATTCGTTGATGAGTACTTC.

This chain uses TRBV28 with TRBJ2-3; the D call may be TRBD1 or TRBD2 (5 bases each). CDR1 and CDR2 (germline): MDHEN, SYDVKM. The CDR3 totals 15 residues. V lost 5 bases, J lost 0 bases, and 12 bases lay in between. The CDR3 region has the DNA TGTGCCAGCAGTCCCGTTTGGGGGAGCACAGATACGCAGTATTTT. Amino acids: CASSPVWGSTDTQYF.

V is TRBV28 and J is TRBJ2-4, with 11 bases matching TRBD1. After removal of 2 bases from V and 7 bases from J, the junction contained 13 bases not matched to a gene. The CDR3 runs 18 residues. The V gene's germline CDR1 is MDHEN and CDR2 SYDVKM. Written as DNA, the CDR3 is TGTGCCAGCAGTTTAGTTGGGACAGGGGGACGGGGGTCGAACATTCAGTACTTC. It translates to CASSLVGTGGRGSNIQYF.

The rearrangement joins TRBV7-2 to TRBJ1-1; no clear D gene. CDR3 length: 14 amino acids. The V gene lost 8 bases and the J gene lost 1 base, with 14 bases spanning the gap. CDR1 SGHTA and CDR2 FQGNSA come from the germline V gene. The CDR3: CASGSRSGNTEAFF. DNA of the CDR3: TGTGCCAGCGGATCCCGTTCTGGGAACACTGAAGCTTTCTTT.

J is TRBJ2-6 and V is TRBV11-1; D possibly corresponds to TRBD1 (6 bases). The CDR3 totals 16 residues. Per germline, CDR1 SGHAT and CDR2 FQDESV (reference sequence). V was cut by 6 bases and J by 0 bases, with 12 bases left in between. The DNA for the CDR3 is TGTGCCAGCAGACATACAGGGAACTCTGGGGCCAACGTCCTGACTTTC. Protein sequence: CASRHTGNSGANVLTF.

This clone was seen only a few times. The chain joins TRBV29-1 to TRBJ2-1; D may correspond to TRBD1 or TRBD2 (5 bases each). Trimming took 8 bases from V and 0 from J, leaving 11 bases between them. Germline V gene sequence: CDR1 SQVTM, CDR2 ANQGSEA. The CDR3 consists of 13 residues. Here the CDR3 reads CSITGGSYNEQFF. The CDR3 coding sequence is TGCAGCATCACTGGGGGCTCCTACAATGAGCAGTTCTTC.

The chain links TRBV4-2 to TRBJ2-1; maybe TRBD1 (5 bases). The CDR3 is 14 amino acids. Trimming cost V 0 bases and J 9 bases, with 12 bases left between them. In germline, CDR1 is LGHNA, CDR2 YNFKEQ. Written as DNA, the CDR3 is TGTGCCAGCAGCCAAGATCATAGGGGCCGTGAGCAGTTCTTC. This translates into CASSQDHRGREQFF.

This sequence joins TRBV7-2 and TRBJ2-5, with no clear D. V shed 5 bases and J shed 5 bases, with 12 bases lying between them. Germline CDR1 and CDR2: SGHTA and FQGNSA. The CDR3 consists of 13 residues. The CDR3 DNA follows: TGTGCCAGCAGCCGATTGCCCGGGGAGACCCAGTACTTC. This sequence encodes CASSRLPGETQYF.

V and J are TRBV7-3 and TRBJ1-1; D unresolved. Germline V CDR1 and CDR2: SGHTA, FQGTGA. The CDR3 covers 13 residues. The V and J ends lost 0 bases and 7 bases respectively, with 9 bases between them. CDR3 DNA sequence: TGTGCCAGCAGCTTAACGATGGGCCGTGAAGCTTTCTTT. Translation gives CASSLTMGREAFF.

The table lists this clone with a few counts. This sequence joins TRBV25-1 and TRBJ2-7, with D possibly TRBD2 on 6 matching bases. Germline V gives CDR1 MGHDK, CDR2 SYGVNS. Between the trimmed V and J ends, which lost 2 bases and 2 bases, there was a span of 13 bases. This CDR3 spans 15 amino acids. The CDR3 loop reads CASSEVAGRAYEQYF. The CDR3 DNA reads TGTGCCAGCAGTGAAGTCGCGGGACGAGCCTACGAGCAGTACTTC.

On this clone itself: Other DNA sequences within the sample encode an identical CDR3. The chain couples TRBV30 to TRBJ1-4; D not resolved. The germline V gene encodes CDR1 GTSNPN and CDR2 SVGIG (reference sequence). This CDR3 has 11 amino acids. The ends were cut back, 2 bases at V and 7 bases at J, with 5 bases in the middle. CDR3 sequence reads: CAWSSGEKLFF. The CDR3 bases are TGTGCCTGGAGTAGTGGTGAAAAACTGTTTTTT.

The CDR3 spells CASSLGTSGSLSGETQYF. In nucleotides, the CDR3 is TGTGCCAGCAGCTTAGGGACTAGCGGGAGCCTGAGCGGAGAGACCCAGTACTTC. The chain is built from TRBV7-9 and TRBJ2-5; 13 nucleotides agree with TRBD2. The V gene's germline CDR1 is SEHNR and CDR2 FQNEAQ (reference sequence). CDR3 length equals 18 residues. V dropped 1 base and J dropped 4; count of bases not matched to a gene: 9.

This clone was counted between two and nine times. This sequence joins TRBV9 and TRBJ2-3, with a possible D match to TRBD2 (6 bases). Germline V gives CDR1 SGDLS, CDR2 YYNGEE. The CDR3 length is 15 residues. The V end lost 3 bases, the J end lost 0 bases, and 11 bases lay between the germline ends. The CDR3 DNA reads as TGTGCCAGCAGCGCTCTAGCGTATAGCACAGATACGCAGTATTTT. It translates to CASSALAYSTDTQYF.

The chain uses TRBV19 and TRBJ2-5, with D possibly TRBD2 on 5 matching bases. The germline V gene encodes CDR1 LNHDA and CDR2 SQIVND (reference sequence). This CDR3 is built from 17 residues. Trimming took 6 bases from V and 4 from J, leaving 24 bases between them. The CDR3 DNA sequence: TGTGCCAGTAGCTATCCGCCCGCGGGTCCACTAGGAGAGACCCAGTACTTC. This gives the protein CASSYPPAGPLGETQYF.

The rearrangement uses TRBV6-1 and TRBJ2-1; TRBD2 might be the D (5 bases). This CDR3 region has 15 residues. Germline V gene sequence: CDR1 MNHNS, CDR2 SASEGT. V was shortened by 0 bases and J by 8 bases, with 14 bases between the two germline ends. This chain's CDR3 is CASSEALRGLDEQFF. In DNA, the CDR3 is TGTGCCAGCAGTGAAGCTCTTCGGGGTTTGGATGAGCAGTTCTTC.

This CDR3 is CASSSGLARSGDTQYF. Here the CDR3 DNA reads TGCGCCAGCAGCTCCGGTCTAGCCCGTTCGGGAGATACGCAGTATTTT. This sequence joins TRBV5-1 and TRBJ2-3; a possible D gene is TRBD2 (5 bases). V was shortened by 3 bases and J by 5 bases, with 19 bases between the two germline ends. The germline V gene has CDR1 SGHRS and CDR2 YFSETQ. CDR3 length: 16 residues.

V gene TRBV5-4 combines with J gene TRBJ2-1; 7 nucleotides align to TRBD2. The V gene's germline CDR1 is SGHNT and CDR2 YYREEE (reference sequence). The ends lost 4 bases at V and 4 bases at J; junction bases unmatched: 8. The CDR3 length is 15 residues. DNA of the CDR3: TGTGCCAGCAGCCTGCGACGGGGGGATTACAATGAGCAGTTCTTC. Protein: CASSLRRGDYNEQFF.

The J gene is TRBJ2-1, the V gene TRBV7-3; D ambiguous. Trimming pared 1 base from V and 7 bases from J, leaving 14 bases between. The CDR3 extends over 15 amino acids. Germline V gene sequence: CDR1 SGHTA, CDR2 FQGTGA. CDR3 in DNA: TGTGCCAGCAGCTTAAGGATGGGGTTTCGGAATGAGCAGTTCTTC. Translating it yields CASSLRMGFRNEQFF. Complete variable domain (other parts from reference TRBV7-3 and TRBJ2-1): GAGVSQTPSNKVTEKGKYVELRCDPISGHTALYWYRQSLGQGPEFLIYFQGTGAADDSGLPNDRFFAVRPEGSVSTLKIQRTERGDSAVYLCASSLRMGFRNEQFFGPGTRLTVL.

The chain has TRBV6-6 and TRBJ2-3; D is perhaps TRBD2 (5 bases). V was clipped by 8 bases and J by 2 bases, with 11 bases between them. This CDR3 is 13 amino acids long. CDR1 is MNHNY and CDR2 is SVGAGI in the germline V gene (reference sequence). The CDR3 nucleotides read TGTGCCAGCTCTCGAGGGAACACAGATACGCAGTATTTT. Translating it yields CASSRGNTDTQYF.